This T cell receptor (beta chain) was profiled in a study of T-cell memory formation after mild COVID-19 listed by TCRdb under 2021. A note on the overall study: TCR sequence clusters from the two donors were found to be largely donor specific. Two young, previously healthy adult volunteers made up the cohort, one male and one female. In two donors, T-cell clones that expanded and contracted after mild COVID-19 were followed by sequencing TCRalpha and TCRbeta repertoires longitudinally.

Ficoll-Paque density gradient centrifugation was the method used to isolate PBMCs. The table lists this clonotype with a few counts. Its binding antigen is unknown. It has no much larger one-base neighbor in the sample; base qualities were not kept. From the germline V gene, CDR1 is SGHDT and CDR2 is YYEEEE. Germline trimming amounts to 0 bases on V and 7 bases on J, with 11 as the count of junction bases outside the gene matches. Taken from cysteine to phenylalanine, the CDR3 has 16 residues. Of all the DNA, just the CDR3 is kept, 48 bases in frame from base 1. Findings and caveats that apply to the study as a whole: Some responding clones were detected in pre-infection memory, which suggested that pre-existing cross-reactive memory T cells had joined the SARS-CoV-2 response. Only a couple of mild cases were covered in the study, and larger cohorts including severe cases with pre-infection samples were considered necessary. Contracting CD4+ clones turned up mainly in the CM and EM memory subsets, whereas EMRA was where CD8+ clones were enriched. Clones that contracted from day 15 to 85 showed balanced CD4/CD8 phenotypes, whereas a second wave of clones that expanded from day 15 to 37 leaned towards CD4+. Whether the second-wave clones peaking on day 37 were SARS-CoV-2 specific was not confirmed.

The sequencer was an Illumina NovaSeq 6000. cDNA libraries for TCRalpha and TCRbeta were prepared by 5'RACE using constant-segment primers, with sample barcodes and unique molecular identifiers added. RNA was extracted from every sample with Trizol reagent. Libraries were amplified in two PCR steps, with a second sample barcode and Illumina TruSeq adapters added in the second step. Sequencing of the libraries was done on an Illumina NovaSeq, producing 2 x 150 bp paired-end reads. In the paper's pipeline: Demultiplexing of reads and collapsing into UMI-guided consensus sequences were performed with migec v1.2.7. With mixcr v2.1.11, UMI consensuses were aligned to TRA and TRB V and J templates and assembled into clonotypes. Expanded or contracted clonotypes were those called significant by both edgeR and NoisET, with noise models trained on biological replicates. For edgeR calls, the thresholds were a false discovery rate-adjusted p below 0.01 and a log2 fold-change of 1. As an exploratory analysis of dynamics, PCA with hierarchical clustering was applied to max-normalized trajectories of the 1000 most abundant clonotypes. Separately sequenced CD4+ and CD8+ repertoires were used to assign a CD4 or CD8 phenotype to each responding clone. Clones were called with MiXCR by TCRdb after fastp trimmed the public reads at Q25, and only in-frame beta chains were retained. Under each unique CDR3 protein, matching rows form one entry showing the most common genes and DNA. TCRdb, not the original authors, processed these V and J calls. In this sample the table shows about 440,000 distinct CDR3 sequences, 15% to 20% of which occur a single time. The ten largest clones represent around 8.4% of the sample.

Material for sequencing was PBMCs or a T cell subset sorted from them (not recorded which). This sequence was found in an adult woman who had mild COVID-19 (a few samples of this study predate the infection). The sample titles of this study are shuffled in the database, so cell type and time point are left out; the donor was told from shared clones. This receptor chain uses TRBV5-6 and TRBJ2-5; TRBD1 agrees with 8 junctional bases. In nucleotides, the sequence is TGTGCCAGCAGCTTGGGGGGATTGACAGGGGTGGCGACCCAGTACTTC. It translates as CASSLGGLTGVATQYF. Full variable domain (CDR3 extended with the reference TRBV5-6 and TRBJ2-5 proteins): DAGVTQSPTHLIKTRGQQVTLRCSPKSGHDTVSWYQQALGQGPQFIFQYYEEEERQRGNFPDRFSGHQFPNYSSELNVNALLLGDSALYLCASSLGGLTGVATQYFGPGTRLLVL.